The sequence of this TCR beta chain was determined in a study of control samples from healthy donors and cancer patients. CDR3 size: 14 residues. Trimming took 3 bases from V and 6 from J; bases not matched to a gene: 4. Germline lookup yields CDR1 KGHSH and CDR2 LQKENI. Only in-frame clones appear in the TCRdb table, and some are missing; sequencing was by immunoSEQ multiplex PCR. The table shows roughly 50,000 clones, with approximately 94% occurring only once. The sequence came from a man younger than 45 with colorectal cancer. The rearrangement joins TRBV18 to TRBJ1-5; 8 nucleotides line up with TRBD1. The sequenced sample consisted of PBMCs. CDR3 protein: CASSPTGGTQPQHF. CDR3 sequence (DNA): TGTGCCAGCTCACCTACAGGGGGGACTCAGCCCCAGCATTTT.